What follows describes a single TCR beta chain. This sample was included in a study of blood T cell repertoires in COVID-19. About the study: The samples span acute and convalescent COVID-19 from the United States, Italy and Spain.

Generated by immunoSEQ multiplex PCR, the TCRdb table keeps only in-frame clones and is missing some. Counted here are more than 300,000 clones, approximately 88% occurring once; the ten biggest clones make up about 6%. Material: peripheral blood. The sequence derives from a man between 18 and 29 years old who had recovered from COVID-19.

CDR3 region: CASSLTGATNEKLFF. The CDR3 DNA sequence: TGTGCCAGCAGTTTGACAGGAGCAACTAATGAAAAACTGTTTTTT. The chain has TRBV27 and TRBJ1-4; D is possibly TRBD1 (6 bases). From germline, CDR1 is MNHEY and CDR2 SMNVEV (reference sequence). This CDR3 comprises 15 residues. Trimming took 3 bases from V and 0 from J, leaving 8 bases between them. The full variable domain, rest sourced from reference TRBV27 and TRBJ1-4, is EAQVTQNPRYLITVTGKKLTVTCSQNMNHEYMSWYRQDPGLGLRQIYYSMNVEVTDKGDVPEGYKVSRKEKRNFPLILESPSPNQTSLYFCASSLTGATNEKLFFGSGTQLSVL.